The following is a TCR beta chain sequence with its context. It is likely a read error: a sequence one base away is far more abundant. V lost 4 bases, J lost 13 bases, and 2 bases lay in between. The CDR3 runs to 9 residues. Germline CDR1 reads MNHEY; CDR2 reads SVGAGI. This specimen comes from a study of low-dose radiotherapy and immunotherapy resistance in tumors. The PCR that amplified TCRs ran for around 20 cycles, relying on a constant-region primer and a V-primer adapter. TCRdb redid the calling of the reads with MiXCR, one entry per CDR3 protein. The sample yields around 57,000 distinct CDR3 sequences, around a third seen once. Described time point: after trial treatment. Specified treatment: LDRT plus nivolumab, ipilimumab, low-dose cyclophosphamide and aspirin (RACIN trial).

The sequence came from a male donor with rectosigmoid adenocarcinoma. Source: PBMCs, taken after low-dose radiotherapy plus immunotherapy. V is TRBV6-5 and J is TRBJ1-6, with unresolved D. CDR3 nucleotides: TGTGCCAGCAGTTCCCCCCTCCACTTT. This translates into CASSSPLHF.